The 24 T cell receptor beta chains below all came from one sample that was sequenced in a study of shared clonotypes between healthy human individuals. Generated by immunoSEQ multiplex PCR, the TCRdb table keeps only in-frame clones and is missing some. The table lists about a million clones, around 76% of them singletons. Material for sequencing was memory CD4+ T cells sorted from blood. Subset specified: CD45RA-negative fraction. The source is a man aged 18 to 29 in good health.

The CDR3 protein is CAISNLQETQYF. CDR3 coding DNA: TGTGCCATCAGCAACCTCCAAGAGACCCAGTACTTC. The chain couples TRBV6-5 to TRBJ2-5; D is ambiguous. Germline CDR1 MNHEY, CDR2 SVGAGI. This CDR3 is 12 amino acids long. V gave up 10 bases and J gave up 1 base, with 10 bases separating them.

The chain is built from TRBV11-3 and TRBJ2-1; 10 bases agree with TRBD2. The CDR3 loop spans 18 amino acids. Unmatched junction bases numbered 13, after V lost 5 bases and J lost 3 bases. The germline V gene has CDR1 SGHNT and CDR2 YENEEA. The CDR3 DNA sequence: TGTGCCAGCAGCCGATCTAGCGGGGGACCATGGAGCTACAATGAGCAGTTCTTC. Its translation is CASSRSSGGPWSYNEQFF.

The table lists this clone with a few counts. DNA of the CDR3: TGTGCCAGCAGCTTAGGAGATAGGGGGCAGGCCAGCACAGATACGCAGTATTTT. The encoded protein is CASSLGDRGQASTDTQYF. The V and J genes are TRBV13 and TRBJ2-3; TRBD1 agrees at 7 bases. The CDR3 has 18 amino acids. The trim removed 0 bases at V and 0 bases at J, leaving 9 bases unmatched. The germline V gene encodes CDR1 PRHDT and CDR2 FYEKMQ (reference sequence).

This clone was recorded once. The chain uses TRBV2 and TRBJ1-1; D unclear. CDR1 SNHLY and CDR2 FYNNEI come from the germline V gene. The V and J ends lost 7 bases and 2 bases respectively, with 14 bases between them. The CDR3 totals 14 residues. The CDR3 loop reads CASILDGVNTEAFF. CDR3 in DNA: TGTGCCAGCATCCTGGACGGAGTAAACACTGAAGCTTTCTTT.

The chain combines TRBV19 with TRBJ1-1; 8 nucleotides match TRBD1. The CDR3 is 13 residues long. J was trimmed by 7 bases and V by 2 bases; bases with no gene match: 3. Germline V lookup: CDR1 LNHDA, CDR2 SQIVND (reference sequence). In nucleotides, the CDR3 is TGTGCCAGTAGTATAACAGGGGGGCGTGAAGCTTTCTTT. Translating it yields CASSITGGREAFF.

The CDR3 DNA follows: TGTGCCAGCAGCCTCGGACAGGGGGACCTGAACACTGAAGCTTTCTTT. Translation: CASSLGQGDLNTEAFF. This sequence joins TRBV7-6 and TRBJ1-1; 10 nucleotides agree with TRBD1. The germline CDR1 and CDR2 sequences are SGHVS and FNYEAQ. This CDR3 spans 16 amino acids. The junction had 6 bases not matched to a gene; V was cut back by 5 bases and J by 0 bases.

This clone has just one count. The chain joins TRBV19 to TRBJ2-1; a possible D gene is TRBD2 (6 bases). There are 13 residues in the CDR3. The V and J ends lost 6 bases and 4 bases respectively, with 10 bases between them. The germline V gene encodes CDR1 LNHDA and CDR2 SQIVND (reference sequence). In DNA form, the CDR3 reads TGTGCCAGTAGGGACTACAGTTACAATGAGCAGTTCTTC. Translation gives CASRDYSYNEQFF.

About this clone itself: Distinct nucleotide sequences in the sample also encode this CDR3. This rearrangement joins TRBV7-9 to TRBJ1-2; TRBD1 matches at 7 bases. Germline V gives CDR1 SEHNR, CDR2 FQNEAQ (reference sequence). The CDR3 has 13 amino acids. The J segment lost 2 bases and the V segment lost 5 bases, leaving 2 bases of the junction unmatched. CDR3 amino acids: CASSRQGNYGYTF. The CDR3 DNA is TGTGCCAGCAGCCGACAGGGAAACTATGGCTACACCTTC.

V and J are TRBV2 and TRBJ1-6, with D maybe TRBD1 (6 bases). Germline V CDR1 and CDR2: SNHLY, FYNNEI. The CDR3 length is 18 residues. V dropped 9 bases and J dropped 7 bases, with 28 bases sitting between them. This chain's CDR3 is CASLKQGFGGGLNSPLHF. The CDR3 region has the DNA TGTGCCAGTCTGAAACAGGGATTCGGAGGGGGGTTAAATTCACCCCTCCACTTT.

In this sample, this clone turned up once. V usage is TRBV10-3 and J usage is TRBJ1-2, with unresolved D. In germline, CDR1 is ENHRY, CDR2 SYGVKD. V lost 4 bases, J lost 4 bases, and 7 bases lay in between. The CDR3 is 12 residues long. CDR3 sequence reads: CAISGQAYGYTF. As DNA, the CDR3 is TGTGCCATCAGTGGGCAGGCCTATGGCTACACCTTC.

V and J are TRBV15 and TRBJ2-7, with D unresolved. Trimming removed 3 bases at V and 6 bases at J, with 12 bases between. The germline gives CDR1 LNHNV, CDR2 YYDKDF (reference sequence). This CDR3 comprises 13 residues. The CDR3 reads CATSRAPSREQYF. The CDR3 coding sequence is TGTGCCACCAGCAGGGCCCCGTCTCGCGAGCAGTACTTC.

The rearrangement joins TRBV6-1 to TRBJ2-7, with D perhaps TRBD2 (5 bases). The germline V and J ends were trimmed by 0 bases and 4 bases, with 13 bases remaining between them. CDR3 length equals 15 residues. Germline V gives CDR1 MNHNS, CDR2 SASEGT. This CDR3 is CASSEASAGRYEQYF. The CDR3 DNA is TGTGCCAGCAGTGAAGCTTCGGCGGGCCGGTACGAGCAGTACTTC.

The rearrangement uses TRBV5-1 and TRBJ2-7, with a weak D call TRBD2 (6 bases). The CDR3 loop spans 15 amino acids. V gave up 0 bases and J gave up 4 bases, with 14 bases separating them. Germline CDR1 SGHRS, CDR2 YFSETQ. The CDR3 loop is CASSLARGIRYEQYF. In nucleotides, the CDR3 is TGCGCCAGCAGCTTGGCCCGGGGGATAAGATACGAGCAGTACTTC.

V is TRBV9 and J is TRBJ2-5; TRBD2 agrees at 7 bases. This CDR3 comprises 14 residues. The V and J ends lost 4 bases and 2 bases, in that order; junction bases with no gene match: 5. Per the germline V gene, CDR1 is SGDLS and CDR2 is YYNGEE. The CDR3 loop reads CASSLTSEQETQYF. The CDR3 DNA is TGTGCCAGCAGCCTTACTAGCGAACAAGAGACCCAGTACTTC.

This clone was found a few times. The chain is built from TRBV4-2 and TRBJ2-7, with 9 bases fitting TRBD2. Germline V gene lookup returns CDR1 LGHNA and CDR2 YNFKEQ. The trim removed 2 bases at V and 0 bases at J, leaving 11 bases unmatched. The CDR3 is 18 amino acids. The CDR3 region has the DNA TGTGCCAGCAGCCAACCCCCGGGGGCGGGGGGGCCCTCCTACGAGCAGTACTTC. Protein sequence: CASSQPPGAGGPSYEQYF.

In its sample, this clone was seen a few times. The chain links TRBV4-2 to TRBJ2-2; TRBD2 aligns across 15 bases. Losses at the gene ends were 6 bases for V and 4 bases for J; bases not matched to a gene: 6. Germline-derived CDR1 and CDR2 are LGHNA and YNFKEQ. The CDR3 spans 17 residues. CDR3 residues: CASRGLAGGPSTGELFF. CDR3 DNA: TGTGCCAGCAGGGGACTAGCGGGGGGTCCGAGCACCGGGGAGCTGTTTTTT.

The chain uses TRBV29-1 and TRBJ1-2, with TRBD1 identical over 9 bases. The CDR3 length is 14 residues. Losses at the gene ends were 7 bases for V and 2 bases for J; bases not matched to a gene: 8. Germline V gene data show CDR1 as SQVTM and CDR2 as ANQGSEA. CDR3 sequence reads: CSASGTGLNYGYTF. As DNA, the CDR3 is TGCAGCGCGTCCGGGACAGGGTTGAACTATGGCTACACCTTC.

The chain is built from TRBV4-2 and TRBJ2-5; no definite D call. Trimming shortened V by 0 bases and J by 0 bases, and 2 bases separated the two germline ends. The germline CDR1 and CDR2 sequences are LGHNA and YNFKEQ. There are 13 residues in the CDR3. CDR3 in amino acids: CASSQDHQETQYF. CDR3 in DNA: TGTGCCAGCAGCCAAGACCACCAAGAGACCCAGTACTTC.

The rearrangement joins TRBV5-6 to TRBJ2-7, with D possibly matching TRBD1 (5 bases). Between the trimmed V and J ends, which lost 2 bases and 0 bases, there was a span of 12 bases. Per germline, CDR1 SGHDT and CDR2 YYEEEE. The CDR3 spans 15 residues. This CDR3 is CASSFQGSRSYEQYF. The CDR3 nucleotides are TGTGCCAGCAGCTTTCAGGGCTCCCGCTCCTACGAGCAGTACTTC.

The chain recombines TRBV28 with TRBJ1-4; D is possibly TRBD1 (6 bases). This CDR3 contains 17 residues. Per germline, CDR1 MDHEN and CDR2 SYDVKM. The V and J ends lost 7 bases and 3 bases respectively, with 21 bases between them. The CDR3 DNA reads TGTGCCAGCATCGGATCAACCAGGGGTGCAGCTAATGAAAAACTGTTTTTT. Encoded protein: CASIGSTRGAANEKLFF.

There are a few counts of this clone. The sample has other DNA sequences that encode this CDR3 too. This sequence joins TRBV6-1 and TRBJ2-1; perhaps TRBD2 as D (6 bases). Germline V gene data show CDR1 as MNHNS and CDR2 as SASEGT. The length of the CDR3 is 15 residues. Deletions cut 2 bases from V and 4 bases from J, with 12 bases between. CDR3 loop: CASSELGLKYNEQFF. The CDR3 bases are TGTGCCAGCAGTGAATTGGGACTCAAATACAATGAGCAGTTCTTC.

Comments on this clone: In the same sample, other DNA sequences code for this CDR3. The rearrangement uses TRBV18 and TRBJ2-7; 10 bases are shared with TRBD2. The CDR3 is made up of 15 amino acids. After removal of 6 bases from V and 4 bases from J, the junction contained 9 bases not matched to a gene. Germline V gives CDR1 KGHSH, CDR2 LQKENI. The chain's CDR3 is CASSPGASGSYEQYF. The CDR3 DNA reads TGTGCCAGCTCTCCTGGGGCTAGCGGGAGTTACGAGCAGTACTTC.

This clone was seen once. Within the sample, other DNA sequences also encode this same CDR3. CDR3 sequence reads: CASSLYRNTEAFF. Written as DNA, the CDR3 is TGTGCCAGCAGCCTTTACAGGAACACTGAAGCTTTCTTT. The chain couples TRBV11-3 to TRBJ1-1; D gene unclear. Germline V gene sequence: CDR1 SGHNT, CDR2 YENEEA. The CDR3 spans 13 residues. Trimming removed 5 bases at V and 1 base at J, with 8 bases between.

V is TRBV28 and J is TRBJ1-4; 8 nucleotides agree with TRBD1. The V gene end was trimmed by 5 bases and the J gene end by 1 base; junction bases not matched to a gene: 3. Germline CDR1 is MDHEN and CDR2 is SYDVKM. This CDR3 is built from 15 residues. In nucleotides, the CDR3 is TGTGCCAGCAGTAATACAGGGGGAACTAATGAAAAACTGTTTTTT. This codes for CASSNTGGTNEKLFF.